Below, 25 T cell receptor beta chains from the same sample are listed, as sequenced in a study of identical twins. TCRdb used MiXCR to reprocess the 5' RACE reads, holding one entry per CDR3 protein. This sample yields around 20,000 distinct CDR3 sequences, of which less than 70% are seen a single time; 5.5% to 6% belongs to the top ten. Sequencing was done on a sample of memory (CD45RO+) T cells sorted from blood. The receptors were gathered from a young woman in good health. This table probably holds off-target reads from a library built for another chain.

This clonotype was detected a few times. The CDR3 sequence is CSASSLAATDTQYF. The CDR3 coding sequence is TGCAGTGCTAGTTCGTTAGCGGCGACAGATACGCAGTATTTT. V and J are TRBV20-1 and TRBJ2-3; D might be TRBD2 (6 bases). V gave up 3 bases and J gave up 3 bases, with 13 bases separating them. Germline V gene lookup returns CDR1 DFQATT and CDR2 SNEGSKA (reference sequence). The CDR3 runs to 14 residues.

The V and J genes are TRBV29-1 and TRBJ2-2, with 9 bases that match TRBD2. The CDR3 spans 15 residues. Germline V gene sequence: CDR1 SQVTM, CDR2 ANQGSEA. Trimming took 1 base from V and 5 from J; bases not matched to a gene: 5. The CDR3 protein is CSVEVSGRGTGELFF. CDR3 bases: TGCAGCGTTGAAGTTAGCGGGAGAGGGACCGGGGAGCTGTTTTTT.

There are a few counts of this clonotype. CDR3 sequence (DNA): TGCGCCAGCAGCTTGGAGTGGGACTATCCCCATGAGCAGTTCTTC. It codes for CASSLEWDYPHEQFF. The chain uses TRBV5-1 and TRBJ2-1; 7 bases fit TRBD2. V lost 0 bases to trimming and J lost 8 bases; unmatched junction nucleotides: 8. The CDR3 has 15 residues. Germline V gene lookup returns CDR1 SGHRS and CDR2 YFSETQ.

The V gene is TRBV11-2, the J gene TRBJ2-7, with D possibly matching TRBD2 (6 bases). The CDR3 runs to 14 residues. Trimming shortened V by 7 bases and J by 2 bases, and 15 bases separated the two germline ends. Germline CDR1 and CDR2: SGHAT and FQNNGV. CDR3: CASNRDSLTYEQYF. For the CDR3, the DNA is TGTGCCAGCAATCGGGACTCCCTTACCTACGAGCAGTACTTC.

In its sample, this clonotype was seen a few times. The chain recombines TRBV20-1 with TRBJ2-3, with D possibly matching TRBD2 (5 bases). CDR3 size: 15 residues. Trimming pared 4 bases from V and 6 bases from J, leaving 20 bases between. Germline V gene sequence: CDR1 DFQATT, CDR2 SNEGSKA (reference sequence). The CDR3 loop reads CSAMGAGGHADTQYF. CDR3 nucleotide sequence: TGCAGTGCTATGGGTGCGGGCGGGCACGCTGATACGCAGTATTTT.

J is TRBJ1-1 and V is TRBV12-3 or TRBV12-4, with D possibly matching TRBD1 (5 bases). The V end lost 4 bases, the J end lost 10 bases, and 16 bases lay between the germline ends. This CDR3 comprises 13 residues. The chain's CDR3 is CASSYLRRQGAFF. Here the CDR3 DNA reads TGTGCCAGCAGTTATCTCAGGAGGCAGGGAGCTTTCTTT.

This clonotype was counted between two and nine times. This chain joins TRBV2 and TRBJ2-2; 7 bases match TRBD2. The germline V gene has CDR1 SNHLY and CDR2 FYNNEI. The CDR3 is 14 residues long. V lost 7 bases to trimming and J lost 5 bases; unmatched junction nucleotides: 7. The CDR3 here is CASKAGVGTGELFF. In DNA, the CDR3 is TGTGCCAGCAAGGCGGGAGTTGGGACCGGGGAGCTGTTTTTT.

The chain combines TRBV18 with TRBJ1-2; D is possibly TRBD1 (6 bases). V was clipped by 4 bases and J by 6 bases, with 12 bases between them. Germline CDR1 is KGHSH and CDR2 is LQKENI. This CDR3 is 13 amino acids long. For the CDR3, the DNA is TGTGCCAGCTCACAGGGGGGATCGGATGGCTACACCTTC. Translation: CASSQGGSDGYTF. Filled out from reference TRBV18 and TRBJ1-2, the complete variable domain reads NAGVMQNPRHLVRRRGQEARLRCSPMKGHSHVYWYRQLPEEGLKFMVYLQKENIIDESGMPKERFSAEFPKEGPSILRIQQVVRGDSAAYFCASSQGGSDGYTFGSGTRLTVV.

The V gene is TRBV30, the J gene TRBJ1-1, with a possible D match to TRBD1 (5 bases). The germline V and J ends were trimmed by 0 bases and 3 bases, with 14 bases remaining between them. CDR3 size: 15 residues. The V gene's germline CDR1 is GTSNPN and CDR2 SVGIG (reference sequence). In DNA form, the CDR3 reads TGTGCCTGGAGTGTACGAATGGGGGGGGACACTGAAGCTTTCTTT. Translation: CAWSVRMGGDTEAFF.

The chain combines TRBV10-3 with TRBJ2-7; the match to TRBD2 covers 13 bases. The germline CDR1 and CDR2 sequences are ENHRY and SYGVKD. The J segment lost 6 bases and the V segment lost 9 bases, leaving 5 bases of the junction unmatched. This CDR3 contains 13 residues. CDR3 nucleotide sequence: TGTGCCATTGGACTAGCGGGAGCGGGCGAGCAGTACTTC. It codes for CAIGLAGAGEQYF.

The V call is TRBV5-1, the J call TRBJ1-1; D remains unclear. Per the germline V gene, CDR1 is SGHRS and CDR2 is YFSETQ. Trimming left V 0 bases short and J 4 bases short, with 13 bases between. The CDR3 totals 15 residues. The CDR3 protein is CASSLESGRSTEAFF. DNA for the CDR3: TGCGCCAGCAGCTTGGAGTCAGGACGGTCCACTGAAGCTTTCTTT.

This chain uses TRBV2 with TRBJ1-4, with a weak D call TRBD1 (5 bases). The ends were cut back, 4 bases at V and 2 bases at J, with 11 bases in the middle. CDR1 and CDR2 from the germline V gene are SNHLY and FYNNEI. CDR3 length equals 15 residues. CDR3 nucleotides: TGTGCCAGCAGTGTCCTCGGGGGTACTAATGAAAAACTGTTTTTT. Protein: CASSVLGGTNEKLFF.

The chain has TRBV2 and TRBJ2-7; maybe TRBD2 (5 bases). V was trimmed by 7 bases and J by 0 bases, leaving 13 bases between them. The CDR3 has 14 amino acids. Germline CDR1 is SNHLY and CDR2 is FYNNEI. CDR3 DNA: TGTGCCAGCACCCCTCGGGGTGACTCCTACGAGCAGTACTTC. It yields the protein CASTPRGDSYEQYF.

This clonotype came up a few times. The chain has TRBV11-2 and TRBJ2-7; 12 nucleotides agree with TRBD2. With 5 bases clipped from V and 4 bases from J, the junction kept 6 bases outside the gene matches. The CDR3 is 15 residues long. Germline CDR1 is SGHAT and CDR2 is FQNNGV. The CDR3 loop is CASSPGLAGRYEQYF. The CDR3 DNA reads as TGTGCCAGCAGCCCAGGACTAGCGGGAAGGTACGAGCAGTACTTC. The full variable domain, its missing parts supplied by reference TRBV11-2 and TRBJ2-7, is EAGVAQSPRYKIIEKRQSVAFWCNPISGHATLYWYQQILGQGPKLLIQFQNNGVVDDSQLPKDRFSAERLKGVDSTLKIQPAKLEDSAVYLCASSPGLAGRYEQYFGPGTRLTVT.

The chain has TRBV24-1 and TRBJ2-3, with unresolved D. V was cut by 6 bases and J by 5 bases, with 5 bases left in between. Germline CDR1 and CDR2: KGHDR and SFDVKD. CDR3 size: 11 residues. Written as DNA, the CDR3 is TGTGCCACCAGTAGTCTAGATACGCAGTATTTT. It yields the protein CATSSLDTQYF.

The chain links TRBV15 to TRBJ2-5; maybe TRBD1 (6 bases). The CDR3 is 14 amino acids. V dropped 1 base and J dropped 3 bases, with 9 bases sitting between them. CDR1 and CDR2 (germline): LNHNV, YYDKDF (reference sequence). CDR3 protein: CATSRGHREETQYF. DNA for the CDR3: TGTGCCACCAGCAGAGGCCACAGGGAAGAGACCCAGTACTTC.

This clonotype was found a few times. V and J are TRBV5-1 and TRBJ2-7; either TRBD1 or TRBD2 may supply D (5 bases each). The CDR3 is 16 amino acids. The V end was cut by 2 bases, the J end by 2 bases, with 17 bases between. Looked up from germline, CDR1 is SGHRS and CDR2 is YFSETQ. The CDR3 bases are TGCGCCAGCAGCTTTACCGGGACGCTAAATACCTACGAGCAGTACTTC. Translating it yields CASSFTGTLNTYEQYF.

The chain combines TRBV7-2 with TRBJ2-1, with D maybe TRBD1 (6 bases). The V and J ends lost 5 bases and 2 bases respectively, with 19 bases between them. The CDR3 covers 17 residues. Germline assignment: CDR1 SGHTA and CDR2 FQGNSA. Here the CDR3 reads CASSPQGRSQTYNEQFF. In DNA form, the CDR3 reads TGTGCCAGCAGCCCCCAGGGGAGAAGCCAGACCTACAATGAGCAGTTCTTC.

The V call is TRBV11-1, the J call TRBJ1-6; D remains ambiguous. Germline assignment: CDR1 SGHAT and CDR2 FQDESV (reference sequence). The CDR3 is made up of 12 amino acids. The V gene lost 2 bases and the J gene lost 7 bases, with 3 bases spanning the gap. The CDR3 loop is CASSLQNSPLHF. In nucleotides, the CDR3 is TGTGCCAGCAGCTTACAGAATTCACCCCTCCACTTT. The whole variable domain, remainder taken from reference TRBV11-1 and TRBJ1-6, is EAEVAQSPRYKITEKSQAVAFWCDPISGHATLYWYRQILGQGPELLVQFQDESVVDDSQLPKDRFSAERLKGVDSTLKIQPAELGDSAMYLCASSLQNSPLHFGNGTRLTVT.

This clonotype was seen a handful of times. This sequence joins TRBV6-4 and TRBJ2-7, with D perhaps matching TRBD1 (6 bases). Germline-derived CDR1 and CDR2 are MRHNA and SNTAGT. CDR3 length: 13 residues. The V end was cut by 10 bases, the J end by 4 bases, with 17 bases between. The CDR3, as DNA: TGTGCCACCCAGCGGACAGCGGCTTACGAGCAGTACTTC. As protein: CATQRTAAYEQYF.

V usage is TRBV2 and J usage is TRBJ2-1; 7 nucleotides match TRBD2. V lost 3 bases, J lost 3 bases, and 2 bases stayed unmatched. CDR1 is SNHLY, CDR2 FYNNEI, per germline. CDR3 length: 14 amino acids. DNA for the CDR3: TGTGCCAGCAGTGACCAGCGGGGCTACAATGAGCAGTTCTTC. As protein: CASSDQRGYNEQFF.

In its sample, this clonotype was seen once. This chain connects TRBV4-1 to TRBJ2-1, with D uncertain. Per germline, CDR1 MGHRA and CDR2 YSYEKL. Trimming took off 6 bases at V and 8 bases at J, with 20 bases between the two ends. There are 15 residues in the CDR3. In DNA form, the CDR3 reads TGCGCCAGCAGTTCTGGCAAAAATTTTTTCGATGAGCAGTTCTTC. Residues: CASSSGKNFFDEQFF.

In this sample, this clonotype turned up once. The rearrangement joins TRBV29-1 to TRBJ2-1, with 9 bases fitting TRBD2. V was clipped by 8 bases and J by 5 bases; unmatched bases: 13. Germline lookup yields CDR1 SQVTM and CDR2 ANQGSEA. The CDR3 has 15 residues. This chain's CDR3 is CSTRKGGRENNEQFF. CDR3 DNA: TGCAGCACCCGGAAAGGCGGGAGGGAGAACAATGAGCAGTTCTTC.

The chain joins TRBV7-2 to TRBJ2-1; D may be TRBD1 (5 bases). V lost 0 bases, J lost 10 bases, and 10 bases lay in between. Germline V CDR1 and CDR2: SGHTA, FQGNSA. CDR3 size: 13 residues. CDR3 coding DNA: TGTGCCAGCAGCTTAGCGCGACAGAACGAGCAGTTCTTC. This translates into CASSLARQNEQFF.

V usage is TRBV10-3 and J usage is TRBJ2-5; 7 nucleotides line up with TRBD1. CDR1 is ENHRY, CDR2 SYGVKD, per germline. The ends lost 10 bases at V and 1 base at J; junction bases unmatched: 9. The CDR3 length is 14 residues. The CDR3 here is CASRTGWVQETQYF. CDR3 nucleotides: TGTGCCAGCAGGACAGGTTGGGTCCAAGAGACCCAGTACTTC.